This record concerns one TCR beta chain sequence. This clone's antigen is unknown. It has no much larger one-base neighbor in the sample; base qualities were not kept. Its CDR3 holds 16 amino acids, cysteine through phenylalanine. The only DNA kept is the CDR3, 48 bases in frame from the first base. The germline V gene supplies CDR1 SNHLY and CDR2 FYNNEI. Trimming removed 5 bases from V and 0 bases from J, leaving 14 bases between the germline ends. This entry is derived from a study of blood T cell repertoires in COVID-19 (dated by TCRdb to 2018 to 2021). Notes on the research overall: Samples covering the acute and convalescent phases of COVID-19 were provided by collaborators in the United States, Italy and Spain. The material from the prospective study consisted of cDNA or gDNA derived from T cells, B-cell-depleted T cells, or PBMCs. The dataset comprised deeply sampled blood TCRbeta repertoires from subjects exposed to, actively infected with, or recovered from COVID-19. A freely available public database, intended as a resource for researchers studying the immune response to SARS-CoV-2, is where the repertoires were released. Samples came from the ongoing ImmuneRACE study (first 160 participants) plus 1,254 subjects from 6 global collaborators. Nearly every sample came with metadata listing a de-identified subject ID, COVID-19 status, age in years and sex. HLA class I and class II types, where available, came from metadata supplied by the sample provider rather than from assay-based typing. The paper's findings and limits, for the study overall: Clinical and demographic metadata were provided uncurated, with the amount varying by source and participant.

TCRbeta CDR3 regions were amplified from genomic DNA using the immunoSEQ Assay, a bias-controlled multiplex PCR. The study's own analysis went as follows. Within the assay, amplification of reference gene primers was used to estimate how many nucleated cells each sample contained. Sequence reads were collapsed and filtered to measure the absolute abundance of every unique TCRbeta CDR3 rearrangement. For each sample, productive Simpson clonality was calculated as the square root of Simpson's diversity index across productive rearrangements. TCRdb carries this immuneACCESS record with in-frame sequences only. Its versions omit some clonotypes, under half of them owing to an unresolved V gene in the studies checked, with the rest unexplained. Clonal size and the V and J genes are those of that table, whereas D and trimming came from the DNA. This sample has about 260,000 clones in its table, and about four fifths of those were observed once. In total, the top ten clones hold 1.5% to 1.7% of the sample.

Samples from volunteer blood donors who had recovered from COVID-19 were contributed by a second Seattle source. Collaborating institutions collected whole blood in K2EDTA tubes following their own protocols. For TCRbeta analysis, collaborators shipped samples as frozen whole blood, isolated PBMCs, or DNA extracted from either of those sample types. Sequencing input: peripheral blood. The chain employs TRBV2 and TRBJ2-1; D gene: possibly TRBD1, on 6 matching bases. The sequence was collected from a woman in her thirties or forties who had recovered from COVID-19. Here is the DNA: TGTGCCAGCAGTTTACGACAGGCCTCCTCCTACAATGAGCAGTTCTTC. This is translated as CASSLRQASSYNEQFF.